The source of this T cell receptor beta chain is a study of cytomegalovirus exposure and HLA in healthy donors. 13 Jbeta primers and 60 Vbeta primers were used for the PCR. Only in-frame clones appear in the TCRdb table, and some are missing; sequencing was by immunoSEQ multiplex PCR. The repertoire holds 100,000 or so clones, with 9.5% to 15% as singletons. From germline, CDR1 is SGHDN and CDR2 FVKESK. This CDR3 region has 20 residues. Trimming took 1 base from V and 8 from J; bases not matched to a gene: 18. Study observations and caveats: It was shown in a later analysis that HLA-associated TCR beta chains were more clonally expanded than other, equally common chains. Apart from CMV serostatus, no immune exposure information was available. Further analysis was carried out later, and it showed several of the most significant clusters appearing linked to common viral pathogens. A later analysis linked a missense DCLRE1C variant to TCR beta V- and J-gene trimming.

The sample holds a few counts of this clone. Its target is not known. This sequence originates from a man aged 40-49 years in good health and CMV-seropositive. This chain connects TRBV14 to TRBJ2-3; 13 bases map to TRBD2. The sample comprised PBMCs. For the CDR3, the DNA is TGTGCCAGCAGCCAAGTCGCTGCCCCGGGACTAGCGGGATTTCTCGGTACGCAGTATTTT. Its translation is CASSQVAAPGLAGFLGTQYF.